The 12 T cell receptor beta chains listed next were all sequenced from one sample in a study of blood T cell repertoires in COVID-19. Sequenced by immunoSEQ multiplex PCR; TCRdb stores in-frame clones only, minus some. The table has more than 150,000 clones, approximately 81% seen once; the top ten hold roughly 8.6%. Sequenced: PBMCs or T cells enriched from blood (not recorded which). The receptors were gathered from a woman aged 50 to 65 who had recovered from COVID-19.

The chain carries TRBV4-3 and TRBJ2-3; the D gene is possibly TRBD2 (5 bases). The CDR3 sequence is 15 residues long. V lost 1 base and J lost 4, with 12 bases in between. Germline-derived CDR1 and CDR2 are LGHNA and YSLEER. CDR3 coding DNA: TGCGCCAGCAGCCAAGGAGGAGGTCAAGCAGATACGCAGTATTTT. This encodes CASSQGGGQADTQYF.

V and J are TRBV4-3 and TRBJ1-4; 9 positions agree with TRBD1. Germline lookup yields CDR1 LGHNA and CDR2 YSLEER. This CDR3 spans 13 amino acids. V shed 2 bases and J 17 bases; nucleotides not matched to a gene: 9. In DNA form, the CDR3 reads TGCGCCAGCAGCCAAAGGGGACAGGGAAGGCTCTTTTTT. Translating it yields CASSQRGQGRLFF.

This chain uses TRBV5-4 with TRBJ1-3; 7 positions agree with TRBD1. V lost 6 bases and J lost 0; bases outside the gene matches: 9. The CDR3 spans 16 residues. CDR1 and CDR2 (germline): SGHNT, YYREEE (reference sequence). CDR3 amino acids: CASKRDSAGSGNTIYF. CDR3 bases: TGTGCCAGCAAGAGGGACAGCGCGGGCTCTGGAAACACCATATATTTT.

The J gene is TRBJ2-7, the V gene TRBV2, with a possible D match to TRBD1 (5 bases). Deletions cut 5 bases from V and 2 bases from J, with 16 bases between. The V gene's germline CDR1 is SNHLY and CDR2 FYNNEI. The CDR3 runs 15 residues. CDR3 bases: TGTGCCAGCAGTTACAGGAACTACCTCCCCTACGAGCAGTACTTC. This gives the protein CASSYRNYLPYEQYF. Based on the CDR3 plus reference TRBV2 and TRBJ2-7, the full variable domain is EPEVTQTPSHQVTQMGQEVILRCVPISNHLYFYWYRQILGQKVEFLVSFYNNEISEKSEIFDDQFSVERPDGSNFTLKIRSTKLEDSAMYFCASSYRNYLPYEQYFGPGTRLTVT.

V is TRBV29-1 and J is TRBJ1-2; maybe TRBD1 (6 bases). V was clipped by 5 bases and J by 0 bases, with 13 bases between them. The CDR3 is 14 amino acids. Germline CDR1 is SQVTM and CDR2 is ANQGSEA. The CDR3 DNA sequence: TGCAGCGTTAGAGGGACATCTACTAACTATGGCTACACCTTC. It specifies CSVRGTSTNYGYTF.

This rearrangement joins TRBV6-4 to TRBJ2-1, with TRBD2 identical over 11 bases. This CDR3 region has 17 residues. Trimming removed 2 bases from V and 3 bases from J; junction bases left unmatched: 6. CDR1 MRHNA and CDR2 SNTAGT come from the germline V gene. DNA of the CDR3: TGTGCCAGCAGTGACCTCCCCACTAGCGGGAGCTACAATGAGCAGTTCTTC. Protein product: CASSDLPTSGSYNEQFF.

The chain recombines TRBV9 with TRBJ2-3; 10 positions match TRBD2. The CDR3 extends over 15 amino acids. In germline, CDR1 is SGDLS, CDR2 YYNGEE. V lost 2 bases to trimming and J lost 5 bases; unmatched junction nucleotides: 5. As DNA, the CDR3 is TGTGCCAGCAGCGTGAGCGGGGGGGCAATAGATACGCAGTATTTT. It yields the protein CASSVSGGAIDTQYF.

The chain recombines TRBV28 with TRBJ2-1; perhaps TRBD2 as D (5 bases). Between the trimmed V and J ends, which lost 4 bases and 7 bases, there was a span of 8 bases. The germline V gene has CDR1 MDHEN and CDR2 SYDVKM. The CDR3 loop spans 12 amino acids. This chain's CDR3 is CASSSSRNEQFF. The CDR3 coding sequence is TGTGCCAGCAGTTCTAGCAGGAATGAGCAGTTCTTC. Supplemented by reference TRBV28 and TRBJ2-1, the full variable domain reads DVKVTQSSRYLVKRTGEKVFLECVQDMDHENMFWYRQDPGLGLRLIYFSYDVKMKEKGDIPEGYSVSREKKERFSLILESASTNQTSMYLCASSSSRNEQFFGPGTRLTVL.

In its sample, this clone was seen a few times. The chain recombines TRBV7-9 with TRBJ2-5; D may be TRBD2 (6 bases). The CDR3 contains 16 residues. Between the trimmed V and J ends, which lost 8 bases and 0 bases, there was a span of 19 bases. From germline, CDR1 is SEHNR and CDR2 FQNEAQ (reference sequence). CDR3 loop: CASASRLATYQETQYF. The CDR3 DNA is TGTGCCAGCGCATCCCGTCTAGCGACTTACCAAGAGACCCAGTACTTC.

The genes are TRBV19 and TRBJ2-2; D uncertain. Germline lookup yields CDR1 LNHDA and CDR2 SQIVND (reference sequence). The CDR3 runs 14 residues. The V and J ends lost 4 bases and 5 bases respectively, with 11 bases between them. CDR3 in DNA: TGTGCCAGTAGTAAGCAGGAAATTACCGGGGAGCTGTTTTTT. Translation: CASSKQEITGELFF.

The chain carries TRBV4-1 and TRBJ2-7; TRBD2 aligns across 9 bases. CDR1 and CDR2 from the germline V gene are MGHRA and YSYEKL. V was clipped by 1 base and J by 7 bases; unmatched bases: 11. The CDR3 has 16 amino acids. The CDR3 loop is CASSQGVSGGPREQYF. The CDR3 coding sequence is TGCGCCAGCAGCCAAGGGGTTAGCGGGGGTCCCAGGGAGCAGTACTTC.

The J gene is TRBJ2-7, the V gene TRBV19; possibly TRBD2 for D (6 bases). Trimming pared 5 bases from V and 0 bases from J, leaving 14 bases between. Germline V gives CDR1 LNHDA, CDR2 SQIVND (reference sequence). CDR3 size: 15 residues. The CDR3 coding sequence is TGTGCCAGTAGTGGAGGGGACGCGAGCTCCTACGAGCAGTACTTC. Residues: CASSGGDASSYEQYF.